The sequence of this TCR beta chain was determined in a study of CD8 T cells in Susac syndrome. RNA, at roughly 0.45 to 1 ug, was reverse transcribed with random hexamers. TCRdb itself ran the immunoSEQ multiplex PCR reads through MiXCR, one entry per CDR3 protein. In the table there are about 110,000 distinct CDR3 sequences, roughly 96% of which are singletons. This sequence was found in a human donor in good health. Sequencing used CD4+ T cells from PBMCs.

This chain's CDR3 is CASSLGTTTAGYTF. As DNA, the CDR3 is TGCGCCAGCAGCTTGGGGACTACGACGGCGGGCTACACCTTC. The V gene is TRBV5-1, the J gene TRBJ1-2; D not certain. V was clipped by 0 bases and J by 8 bases, with 14 bases between them. This CDR3 has 14 amino acids. CDR1 is SGHRS, CDR2 YFSETQ, per germline. The variable domain in full, completed from reference TRBV5-1 and TRBJ1-2, reads KAGVTQTPRYLIKTRGQQVTLSCSPISGHRSVSWYQQTPGQGLQFLFEYFSETQRNKGNFPGRFSGRQFSNSRSEMNVSTLELGDSALYLCASSLGTTTAGYTFGSGTRLTVV.